The clone carrying this T cell receptor beta chain came up once. The antigen remains unidentified. The data were produced by immunoSEQ multiplex PCR, yet TCRdb's version contains in-frame clones alone and is incomplete. The sample records about 71,000 clones, 94% being singletons. The data belong to a study of cytomegalovirus exposure and HLA in healthy donors. Points from the study as a whole: The study labeled more than 150 TCR beta chains cytomegalovirus-associated. Reports showed the classifier diagnosing cytomegalovirus status with high specificity and sensitivity. Most TCR sequences were uncommon, yet certain public TCRs appeared in many donors. It was confirmed in vitro that a few of the CMV-associated chains were specific for CMV antigens.

This CDR3 is 16 amino acids long. Per germline, CDR1 LGHNA and CDR2 YSLEER. Trimming took 3 bases from V and 1 from J; bases not matched to a gene: 4. This receptor was taken from a woman younger than 30 in good health and CMV-seronegative. Sequenced input: PBMCs. This chain uses TRBV4-3 with TRBJ2-2; 8 bases match TRBD2. The CDR3 DNA reads TGCGCCAGCAGCCACGGCGGGGGGATGAACACCGGGGAGCTGTTTTTT. It is translated as CASSHGGGMNTGELFF.